What follows are 27 T cell receptor beta chains derived from one specimen sequenced in a study of shared clonotypes between healthy human individuals. This table comes from immunoSEQ multiplex PCR, and its TCRdb copy is limited to in-frame clones, with some not included. The sample holds 450,000 to 500,000 clones, 76% seen once. Sequenced input: PBMCs. The receptor source for this set is a woman aged 40 to 55 in good health. Some clones in this sample may be carry-over from other donors' samples.

This rearrangement joins TRBV15 to TRBJ2-7, with 8 bases that match TRBD2. V was pared by 0 bases and J by 3 bases, with 7 bases of the junction left unmatched. Germline V CDR1 and CDR2: LNHNV, YYDKDF (reference sequence). CDR3 size: 16 residues. The CDR3 bases are TGTGCCACCAGCAGAGATCTCGCTAGCGGGTTCTACGAGCAGTACTTC. This gives the protein CATSRDLASGFYEQYF.

This chain connects TRBV13 to TRBJ2-7; D not resolved. Germline V gene sequence: CDR1 PRHDT, CDR2 FYEKMQ (reference sequence). The V end was cut by 1 base, the J end by 2 bases, with 12 bases between. The CDR3 loop spans 15 amino acids. CDR3 coding DNA: TGTGCCAGCAGCTTAGCCCCGGCAGGCACCTACGAGCAGTACTTC. It translates to CASSLAPAGTYEQYF.

This clone has a handful of counts. The chain employs TRBV19 and TRBJ2-5, with 7 positions matching TRBD1. This CDR3 is 15 amino acids long. CDR1 and CDR2 (germline): LNHDA, SQIVND (reference sequence). The trim removed 3 bases at V and 4 bases at J, leaving 8 bases unmatched. CDR3 coding DNA: TGTGCCAGTAGTATTACAGGGGACCCGGGAGAGACCCAGTACTTC. As protein: CASSITGDPGETQYF. The variable domain in full, completed from reference TRBV19 and TRBJ2-5, reads DGGITQSPKYLFRKEGQNVTLSCEQNLNHDAMYWYRQDPGQGLRLIYYSQIVNDFQKGDIAEGYSVSREKKESFPLTVTSAQKNPTAFYLCASSITGDPGETQYFGPGTRLLVL.

About this clone itself: A far larger clone is a single base away, which makes a read error likely. The V and J genes are TRBV19 and TRBJ2-2, with a weak D call TRBD2 (6 bases). The V end lost 8 bases, the J end lost 9 bases, and 19 bases lay between the germline ends. Germline loops: CDR1 LNHDA, CDR2 SQIVND (reference sequence). The CDR3 extends over 14 amino acids. This CDR3 is CASCPMGGVRELFF. The DNA of the CDR3 is TGTGCCAGTTGCCCGATGGGGGGAGTCAGGGAGCTGTTTTTT.

Notes on this clone: A single base is all that separates this from a far larger clone, so a read error is likely. J is TRBJ2-1 and V is TRBV7-9; tentative D call: TRBD2 (8 bases). CDR1 and CDR2 (germline): SEHNR, FQNEAQ (reference sequence). The CDR3 consists of 15 residues. Trimming shortened V by 5 bases and J by 10 bases, and 21 bases separated the two germline ends. CDR3 sequence: CASSPGGPAGEEQFF. The CDR3 nucleotides read TGTGCCAGCAGCCCAGGGGGACCAGCGGGAGAAGAGCAGTTCTTC.

The chain joins TRBV2 to TRBJ1-5; tentatively, D is TRBD1 (5 bases). This CDR3 spans 14 amino acids. In germline, CDR1 is SNHLY, CDR2 FYNNEI. Trimming cost V 4 bases and J 0 bases, with 7 bases left between them. CDR3 coding DNA: TGTGCCAGCAGTGGCGGGGGTAGCAATCAGCCCCAGCATTTT. Protein product: CASSGGGSNQPQHF. Drawing the rest from reference TRBV2 and TRBJ1-5, the complete variable domain is EPEVTQTPSHQVTQMGQEVILRCVPISNHLYFYWYRQILGQKVEFLVSFYNNEISEKSEIFDDQFSVERPDGSNFTLKIRSTKLEDSAMYFCASSGGGSNQPQHFGDGTRLSIL.

V usage is TRBV19 and J usage is TRBJ2-2, with D tentatively TRBD2 (6 bases). Germline V gene sequence: CDR1 LNHDA, CDR2 SQIVND (reference sequence). The CDR3 is made up of 17 amino acids. The germline V and J ends were trimmed by 0 bases and 5 bases, with 16 bases remaining between them. The chain's CDR3 is CASSIDYGRVDTGELFF. The CDR3 DNA reads TGTGCCAGTAGTATAGATTACGGGAGAGTCGATACCGGGGAGCTGTTTTTT.

This clone has only one observation. A read error is likely here: a far larger clone is one base away. This chain links TRBV30 with TRBJ2-5; D possibly uses TRBD1 or TRBD2 (5 bases each). CDR1 GTSNPN and CDR2 SVGIG come from the germline V gene (reference sequence). The CDR3 runs 14 residues. The CDR3 region has the DNA TGTGCCTGGAGTGTAATCGGCAACCTTGGGACCCGGTACTTC. Residues: CAWSVIGNLGTRYF.

The gene calls are TRBV7-2 and TRBJ2-2; possible D gene TRBD2, 5 bases. The V end was cut by 10 bases, the J end by 2 bases, with 20 bases between. CDR1 is SGHTA, CDR2 FQGNSA, per germline. This CDR3 is built from 16 residues. In DNA form, the CDR3 reads TGTGCCATAAGAGGAGGAGCGGAAACTAACACCGGGGAGCTGTTTTTT. Its translation is CAIRGGAETNTGELFF. The full variable domain, in which reference TRBV7-2 and TRBJ2-2 provide the parts outside the CDR3, is GAGVSQSPSNKVTEKGKDVELRCDPISGHTALYWYRQSLGQGLEFLIYFQGNSAPDKSGLPSDRFSAERTGGSVSTLTIQRTQQEDSAVYLCAIRGGAETNTGELFFGEGSRLTVL.

The chain uses TRBV4-3 and TRBJ2-1, with TRBD2 identical over 9 bases. The CDR3 spans 15 residues. CDR1 is LGHNA, CDR2 YSLEER, per germline. With 4 bases clipped from V and 4 bases from J, the junction kept 5 bases outside the gene matches. CDR3 DNA sequence: TGCGCCAGCAGCCTAGGACTAGCGATATACAATGAGCAGTTCTTC. Protein sequence: CASSLGLAIYNEQFF.

The V and J genes are TRBV11-2 and TRBJ2-7; the match to TRBD1 covers 8 bases. The junction had 6 bases not matched to a gene; V was cut back by 5 bases and J by 3 bases. This CDR3 spans 14 amino acids. Germline CDR1 reads SGHAT; CDR2 reads FQNNGV. The CDR3, as DNA: TGTGCCAGCAGCCTACGGACAGGGTACTACGAGCAGTACTTC. Encoded protein: CASSLRTGYYEQYF. The entire variable domain, with the rest obtained from reference TRBV11-2 and TRBJ2-7, is as follows: EAGVAQSPRYKIIEKRQSVAFWCNPISGHATLYWYQQILGQGPKLLIQFQNNGVVDDSQLPKDRFSAERLKGVDSTLKIQPAKLEDSAVYLCASSLRTGYYEQYFGPGTRLTVT.

This clone appeared a few times. J is TRBJ2-7 and V is TRBV6-1; 8 nucleotides agree with TRBD2. The CDR3 is 16 amino acids. The V segment lost 2 bases and the J segment 6 bases; nucleotides outside the gene matches: 12. Germline V gene lookup returns CDR1 MNHNS and CDR2 SASEGT. The CDR3 reads CASSETPSGGRSEQYF. CDR3 coding DNA: TGTGCCAGCAGTGAAACCCCCAGCGGGGGCAGGAGCGAGCAGTACTTC.

This clone came up many times. V and J are TRBV18 and TRBJ2-1, with TRBD2 matching 7 bases. The germline CDR1 and CDR2 sequences are KGHSH and LQKENI. Losses at the gene ends were 4 bases for V and 4 bases for J; bases not matched to a gene: 10. The CDR3 contains 16 residues. Here the CDR3 reads CASSRILAGRYNEQFF. As DNA, the CDR3 is TGTGCCAGCTCACGAATTCTAGCCGGGAGGTACAATGAGCAGTTCTTC.

V is TRBV4-2 and J is TRBJ1-2; the D gene is possibly TRBD1 (5 bases). The CDR3 is made up of 15 amino acids. CDR1 LGHNA and CDR2 YNFKEQ come from the germline V gene. V was cut by 5 bases and J by 3 bases, with 16 bases left in between. CDR3 sequence (DNA): TGTGCCAGCAGCTTGGCCGACAGTTACCACTATGGCTACACCTTC. Residues: CASSLADSYHYGYTF.

V and J are TRBV15 and TRBJ2-7; the D is unclear. Trimming took 0 bases from V and 8 from J, leaving 17 bases between them. The CDR3 sequence is 15 residues long. The germline CDR1 and CDR2 sequences are LNHNV and YYDKDF (reference sequence). Here the CDR3 reads CATSRDKSTVRQQYF. CDR3 nucleotides: TGTGCCACCAGCAGAGATAAGTCGACCGTACGCCAGCAGTACTTC. The full variable domain, rest sourced from reference TRBV15 and TRBJ2-7, is DAMVIQNPRYQVTQFGKPVTLSCSQTLNHNVMYWYQQKSSQAPKLLFHYYDKDFNNEADTPDNFQSRRPNTSFCFLDIRSPGLGDTAMYLCATSRDKSTVRQQYFGPGTRLTVT.

This clone showed up many times. V gene TRBV5-6 combines with J gene TRBJ1-1; D remains ambiguous. Trimming took off 1 base at V and 11 bases at J, with 15 bases between the two ends. Germline CDR1 reads SGHDT; CDR2 reads YYEEEE. This CDR3 has 13 residues. CDR3 in amino acids: CASSLSPRIGAFF. The CDR3 nucleotides are TGTGCCAGCAGCTTGAGTCCCAGGATAGGCGCTTTCTTT.

This chain uses TRBV27 with TRBJ2-3, with 9 bases aligning to TRBD1. There are 15 residues in the CDR3. V lost 4 bases, J lost 3 bases, and 5 bases stayed unmatched. The germline gives CDR1 MNHEY, CDR2 SMNVEV (reference sequence). The DNA for the CDR3 is TGTGCCAGCAGTTCTGGGACAGGGAAGACAGATACGCAGTATTTT. Its protein product is CASSSGTGKTDTQYF.

The rearrangement joins TRBV10-2 to TRBJ2-1; 9 bases agree with TRBD2. Germline trimming cut 9 bases from V and 7 bases from J; bases unmatched to any gene: 22. Germline V lookup: CDR1 WSHSY, CDR2 SAAADI. The CDR3 totals 18 residues. The CDR3 nucleotides are TGCGCCAGTACCAATCCGGGACTAGCCCCCATTGGGTGGAATGAGCAGTTCTTC. Translation gives CASTNPGLAPIGWNEQFF.

The V call is TRBV2, the J call TRBJ1-5, with 8 bases fitting TRBD1. The CDR3 is 15 amino acids. The trim removed 4 bases at V and 2 bases at J, leaving 4 bases unmatched. Germline V gene lookup returns CDR1 SNHLY and CDR2 FYNNEI. Written as DNA, the CDR3 is TGTGCCAGCAGTGCTTCGACAGGGGGCAATCAGCCCCAGCATTTT. Translated, it gives CASSASTGGNQPQHF.

On this clone itself: This likely reflects a read error, since a far larger clone is one base away. The chain is built from TRBV2 and TRBJ1-1; D is undetermined. This CDR3 is built from 11 residues. Deletions cut 3 bases from V and 1 base from J, with 0 bases between. Germline loops: CDR1 SNHLY, CDR2 FYNNEI. The CDR3 region is CASSENTEAFF. CDR3 nucleotides: TGTGCCAGCAGTGAGAACACTGAAGCTTTCTTT. Variable domain in full (rest from reference TRBV2 and TRBJ1-1): EPEVTQTPSHQVTQMGQEVILRCVPISNHLYFYWYRQILGQKVEFLVSFYNNEISEKSEIFDDQFSVERPDGSNFTLKIRSTKLEDSAMYFCASSENTEAFFGQGTRLTVV.

This clone was picked up one time. The gene calls are TRBV7-2 and TRBJ2-5; D is perhaps TRBD2 (6 bases). This CDR3 region has 14 residues. Trimming cost V 5 bases and J 5 bases, with 15 bases left between them. Germline CDR1 SGHTA, CDR2 FQGNSA. CDR3 in DNA: TGTGCCAGCAGCCCGCCGGGGGTTTGGGAGACCCAGTACTTC. Encoded protein: CASSPPGVWETQYF.

This chain uses TRBV5-1 with TRBJ2-7, with D perhaps being TRBD1 or TRBD2 (6 bases each). This CDR3 spans 16 amino acids. V lost 0 bases and J lost 4, with 17 bases in between. CDR1 SGHRS and CDR2 YFSETQ come from the germline V gene. The CDR3 DNA follows: TGCGCCAGCAGCTTGGGCCCGGGGGCCTCCCTTTACGAGCAGTACTTC. This translates into CASSLGPGASLYEQYF.

The V gene is TRBV7-8, the J gene TRBJ2-1; D remains unclear. This CDR3 has 18 amino acids. Germline V gene sequence: CDR1 SGHVS, CDR2 FQNEAQ. The V end was cut by 4 bases, the J end by 1 base, with 20 bases between. DNA of the CDR3: TGTGCCAGCAGCTCCCCCTACCAATGGGGTTCGTCCTACAATGAGCAGTTCTTC. Residues: CASSSPYQWGSSYNEQFF.

The chain joins TRBV5-1 to TRBJ2-1; TRBD1 agrees at 11 bases. CDR1 is SGHRS, CDR2 YFSETQ, per germline. J gave up 7 bases and V 0 bases, and 6 bases lay outside the gene matches. The CDR3 covers 16 residues. For the CDR3, the DNA is TGCGCCAGCAGCTTGGAGAGGGACAGGGGGAGGAATGAGCAGTTCTTC. Amino acids: CASSLERDRGRNEQFF. The full variable domain, its missing parts supplied by reference TRBV5-1 and TRBJ2-1, is KAGVTQTPRYLIKTRGQQVTLSCSPISGHRSVSWYQQTPGQGLQFLFEYFSETQRNKGNFPGRFSGRQFSNSRSEMNVSTLELGDSALYLCASSLERDRGRNEQFFGPGTRLTVL.

The rearrangement joins TRBV7-2 to TRBJ2-7; no clear D. V dropped 1 base and J dropped 5 bases, with 9 bases sitting between them. Germline V gives CDR1 SGHTA, CDR2 FQGNSA. The CDR3 loop spans 13 amino acids. CDR3 loop: CASSLGRTDEQYF. The CDR3 coding sequence is TGTGCCAGCAGCTTAGGACGTACCGACGAGCAGTACTTC.

The gene calls are TRBV5-1 and TRBJ2-3, with D perhaps matching TRBD2 (6 bases). Trimming took 4 bases from V and 0 from J, leaving 12 bases between them. The CDR3 has 15 residues. Germline V lookup: CDR1 SGHRS, CDR2 YFSETQ. The DNA of the CDR3 is TGCGCCAGCAGCCACTCGGGGGTTAGCACAGATACGCAGTATTTT. Its protein is CASSHSGVSTDTQYF.

This chain joins TRBV21-1 and TRBJ2-7. TRBV21-1 is classified as a pseudogene. This CDR3 has 16 amino acids. CDR3 nucleotides: TGTGCCAGCAGCGCTAAGTCCGGGCCGGACGCGTCCGAGCAGTACTTC. As protein: CASSAKSGPDASEQYF.